Shown below are 17 T cell receptor beta chains from a single sample sequenced in a study of cytomegalovirus exposure and HLA in healthy donors. Amplification used 60 Vbeta primers and 13 Jbeta primers. Only in-frame clones appear in the TCRdb table, and some are missing; sequencing was by immunoSEQ multiplex PCR. The sample carries around 37,000 clones, 70% to 85% recorded once. The sequenced material came from PBMCs. The receptors shown here come from a man in his thirties or forties in good health and CMV-seronegative.

The chain is built from TRBV18 and TRBJ2-5, with unresolved D. The germline V gene encodes CDR1 KGHSH and CDR2 LQKENI. This CDR3 is 12 amino acids long. V was pared by 2 bases and J by 5 bases, with 6 bases between. The CDR3 is CASSPSVETQYF. The CDR3 DNA follows: TGTGCCAGCTCACCATCTGTGGAGACCCAGTACTTC.

This chain links TRBV5-4 with TRBJ2-5, with 10 bases matching TRBD1. The CDR3 is 14 residues long. Trimming removed 4 bases from V and 6 bases from J; junction bases left unmatched: 6. Germline lookup yields CDR1 SGHNT and CDR2 YYREEE (reference sequence). CDR3 DNA sequence: TGTGCCAGCAGCCTGGGGGACAGGGGAAAGACCCAGTACTTC. It yields the protein CASSLGDRGKTQYF.

This chain uses TRBV27 with TRBJ1-1, with 8 bases lining up with TRBD1. CDR3 length equals 15 residues. With 7 bases clipped from V and 1 base from J, the junction kept 8 bases outside the gene matches. Germline assignment: CDR1 MNHEY and CDR2 SMNVEV (reference sequence). For the CDR3, the DNA is TGTGCCAGCACACCATACGGACAGGGGAACACTGAAGCTTTCTTT. Translating gives CASTPYGQGNTEAFF.

The chain couples TRBV2 to TRBJ2-2, with D uncertain. Germline CDR1 is SNHLY and CDR2 is FYNNEI. The V gene lost 6 bases and the J gene lost 2 bases, with 7 bases spanning the gap. The CDR3 covers 13 residues. CDR3 bases: TGTGCCAGCAGCTTTACAAACACCGGGGAGCTGTTTTTT. Protein sequence: CASSFTNTGELFF.

The chain recombines TRBV29-1 with TRBJ1-1, with TRBD1 matching 12 bases. The CDR3 covers 15 residues. V shed 4 bases, J shed 1 base, and the junction held 4 bases outside the gene matches. The germline CDR1 and CDR2 sequences are SQVTM and ANQGSEA. CDR3 residues: CSVGGQGAPNTEAFF. In DNA, the CDR3 is TGCAGCGTTGGGGGACAGGGGGCGCCGAACACTGAAGCTTTCTTT.

The chain recombines TRBV6-5 with TRBJ2-3, with 8 bases identical to TRBD2. V was clipped by 7 bases and J by 1 base; unmatched bases: 4. The CDR3 totals 14 residues. Looked up from germline, CDR1 is MNHEY and CDR2 is SVGAGI. Here the CDR3 reads CASKRAGGTDTQYF. The CDR3 DNA sequence: TGTGCCAGCAAAAGAGCGGGGGGCACAGATACGCAGTATTTT.

This rearrangement joins TRBV5-1 to TRBJ2-5, with 7 bases fitting TRBD2. Losses at the gene ends were 4 bases for V and 4 bases for J; bases not matched to a gene: 4. The CDR3 is 13 amino acids. Germline values: CDR1 SGHRS, CDR2 YFSETQ. CDR3 region: CASSDGGGETQYF. The CDR3 DNA reads TGCGCCAGCAGCGACGGCGGGGGAGAGACCCAGTACTTC.

The J gene is TRBJ1-5, the V gene TRBV2, with 7 bases identical to TRBD1. V gave up 5 bases and J gave up 4 bases; unmatched junction bases: 8. CDR1 and CDR2 from the germline V gene are SNHLY and FYNNEI. The CDR3 is made up of 15 amino acids. CDR3 bases: TGTGCCAGCAGTCTAGACAGGGCTGTAAATCAGCCCCAGCATTTT. Translating it yields CASSLDRAVNQPQHF.

This clone has only a few counts. The genes are TRBV7-3 and TRBJ2-3, with 8 bases that match TRBD2. Germline CDR1 SGHTA, CDR2 FQGTGA. With 5 bases clipped from V and 2 bases from J, the junction kept 6 bases outside the gene matches. This CDR3 region has 15 residues. CDR3 bases: TGTGCCAGCAGCCCCGGGGGGGGGCCCACAGATACGCAGTATTTT. Protein product: CASSPGGGPTDTQYF.

This chain links TRBV2 with TRBJ2-1; TRBD2 aligns across 11 bases. Germline-derived CDR1 and CDR2 are SNHLY and FYNNEI. Trimming took 6 bases from V and 2 from J; bases not matched to a gene: 6. The CDR3 has 16 amino acids. CDR3 loop: CASSPLAGGTYNEQFF. The DNA for the CDR3 is TGTGCCAGCAGCCCTCTAGCGGGAGGAACCTACAATGAGCAGTTCTTC.

In its sample, this clone was seen once. The rearrangement joins TRBV6-5 to TRBJ2-5; 10 positions agree with TRBD1. J lost 2 bases, V lost 2 bases, and 5 bases had no gene match. The CDR3 has 16 amino acids. From germline, CDR1 is MNHEY and CDR2 SVGAGI. In DNA form, the CDR3 reads TGTGCCAGCAGTTACACCCGGACAGGGGGACAAGAGACCCAGTACTTC. Amino acids: CASSYTRTGGQETQYF.

The rearrangement uses TRBV4-1 and TRBJ2-5; 11 nucleotides match TRBD1. The V gene's germline CDR1 is MGHRA and CDR2 YSYEKL. The ends lost 2 bases at V and 1 base at J; junction bases unmatched: 9. This CDR3 has 18 amino acids. CDR3 sequence reads: CASSQRDRGAGTQETQYF. The DNA for the CDR3 is TGCGCCAGCAGCCAAAGGGACAGGGGGGCGGGCACCCAAGAGACCCAGTACTTC.

The chain employs TRBV5-1 and TRBJ1-1; D is unclear. In germline, CDR1 is SGHRS, CDR2 YFSETQ. The CDR3 covers 16 residues. Trimming shortened V by 0 bases and J by 4 bases, and 16 bases separated the two germline ends. DNA for the CDR3: TGCGCCAGCAGCTTGGCCTCAAGCGGCAGGAGCACTGAAGCTTTCTTT. Its protein product is CASSLASSGRSTEAFF.

The chain has TRBV5-1 and TRBJ2-5; 8 bases map to TRBD2. The CDR3 totals 16 residues. V gave up 0 bases and J gave up 4 bases; unmatched junction bases: 8. CDR1 is SGHRS, CDR2 YFSETQ, per germline. CDR3 loop: CASSLAGGQVGETQYF. CDR3 coding DNA: TGCGCCAGCAGCTTGGCGGGGGGGCAGGTTGGAGAGACCCAGTACTTC. Full variable domain (missing parts from reference TRBV5-1 and TRBJ2-5): KAGVTQTPRYLIKTRGQQVTLSCSPISGHRSVSWYQQTPGQGLQFLFEYFSETQRNKGNFPGRFSGRQFSNSRSEMNVSTLELGDSALYLCASSLAGGQVGETQYFGPGTRLLVL.

The rearrangement joins TRBV19 to TRBJ2-7; 7 bases fit TRBD1. CDR1 is LNHDA, CDR2 SQIVND, per germline (reference sequence). V shed 6 bases, J shed 5 bases, and the junction held 7 bases outside the gene matches. The CDR3 is 13 amino acids. This chain's CDR3 is CASRRGTANEQYF. CDR3 bases: TGTGCCAGTAGGCGAGGGACAGCTAACGAGCAGTACTTC.

The rearrangement joins TRBV7-9 to TRBJ2-1; 11 positions agree with TRBD2. The CDR3 consists of 16 residues. With 2 bases clipped from V and 0 bases from J, the junction kept 0 bases outside the gene matches. The germline CDR1 and CDR2 sequences are SEHNR and FQNEAQ (reference sequence). The CDR3 DNA is TGTGCCAGCAGCTTACTAGCGGGAGGCTCCTACAATGAGCAGTTCTTC. It specifies CASSLLAGGSYNEQFF.

The V and J genes are TRBV28 and TRBJ1-5, with D maybe TRBD1 (6 bases). The CDR3 consists of 16 residues. V lost 6 bases and J lost 4, with 19 bases in between. Looked up from germline, CDR1 is MDHEN and CDR2 is SYDVKM. The CDR3 coding sequence is TGTGCCAGCAGCACCGGCCCCGGACAGAAGAATCAGCCCCAGCATTTT. Protein: CASSTGPGQKNQPQHF.